The rows below give T cell receptor beta chains drawn from one sample of a study of Ad26.COV2.S vaccination and SARS-CoV-2 variants. Repertoires were generated with immunoSEQ multiplex PCR, while TCRdb's copy carries only in-frame clones and drops some. The sample records roughly 350,000 clones, around nine tenths being singletons. The source material was peripheral blood, sampled in a trial of Ad26.COV2.S vaccine versus placebo. The receptors derive from a person aged 18-65 years who received the Ad26.COV2.S COVID-19 vaccine or a placebo. Each CDR3 is given with its conserved first and last residue. The order of the fields is clone size, D gene, V gene, J gene, CDR3 protein, CDR3 DNA. D genes are given only for firm matches. A clone size is listed for some rows: how often the clone was seen (once, few, many), or a class if it is expanded.

>NA|TRBD1|TRBV4-3|TRBJ2-5
CASSVGTGMVETQYF
TGCGCCAGCAGCGTAGGGACAGGGATGGTAGAGACCCAGTACTTC
>NA|NA|TRBV10-3|TRBJ1-1
CAIRGTPERTEAFF
TGTGCCATCAGGGGGACACCCGAACGGACTGAAGCTTTCTTT
>NA|NA|TRBV15|TRBJ1-2
CATSRGGNYGYTF
TGTGCCACCAGCAGGGGGGGGAACTATGGCTACACCTTC
>NA|TRBD1|TRBV9|TRBJ1-2
CASSAMDRNYYGYTF
TGTGCCAGCAGCGCCATGGACAGGAATTATTATGGCTACACCTTC
>NA|TRBD1|TRBV6-2/TRBV6-3|TRBJ1-1
CASSSQGSRTEAFF
TGTGCCAGCAGTTCACAGGGGTCAAGGACTGAAGCTTTCTTT
>NA|NA|TRBV18|TRBJ1-1
CASSENWNTEAFF
TGTGCCAGCTCAGAAAACTGGAACACTGAAGCTTTCTTT
>NA|NA|TRBV30|TRBJ1-6
CACSTGTMNSPLHF
TGTGCCTGCAGCACCGGGACAATGAATTCACCCCTCCACTTT
>NA|TRBD1|TRBV10-3|TRBJ1-6
CAISVQGAMGNSPLHF
TGTGCCATCAGTGTACAGGGGGCTATGGGGAATTCACCCCTCCACTTT
>NA|NA|TRBV19|TRBJ2-5
CASSMRERETQYF
TGTGCCAGTAGTATGAGGGAGCGGGAGACCCAGTACTTC
>NA|NA|TRBV2|TRBJ2-1
CAGFEGGYNEQFF
TGTGCCGGTTTCGAGGGGGGGTACAATGAGCAGTTCTTC
>NA|NA|TRBV14|TRBJ1-4
CASSPGTRTNEKLFF
TGTGCCAGCTCCCCAGGGACACGGACTAATGAAAAACTGTTTTTT
>NA|TRBD1|TRBV10-3|TRBJ1-1
CAISETLQGGPEMNTEAFF
TGTGCCATCAGTGAGACCCTCCAGGGGGGGCCAGAGATGAACACTGAAGCTTTCTTT
>NA|TRBD1|TRBV5-1|TRBJ2-3
CASKTGGTDTQYF
TGCGCCAGCAAGACAGGGGGCACAGATACGCAGTATTTT
>few|NA|TRBV11-3|TRBJ2-1
CASSSRDHGSYNEQFF
TGTGCCAGCAGCTCCAGGGATCACGGCTCCTACAATGAGCAGTTCTTC
>NA|NA|TRBV7-9|TRBJ2-1
CASSGRTYRDEQFF
TGTGCCAGCAGCGGGCGCACCTACCGCGATGAGCAGTTCTTC
>NA|NA|TRBV7-2|TRBJ2-7
CASSLRASGRPSYEQYF
TGTGCCAGCAGCCTACGTGCGTCAGGGAGACCCTCCTACGAGCAGTACTTC